The rows below give T cell receptor beta chains drawn from one sample of a study of blood T cell repertoires in COVID-19. Only in-frame clones appear in the TCRdb table, and some are missing; sequencing was by immunoSEQ multiplex PCR. The repertoire holds around 60,000 clones, about four fifths seen once, with 3% to 4.5% in the top ten. Sequencing used peripheral blood. All receptors come from a woman of 80 years or more with acute or convalescent COVID-19. Each CDR3 is given with its conserved first and last residue. D genes are given only for firm matches. Not every row has a clone size; where given, it reads once, few, many or a size class.

.	TRBJ2-2	TRBD2	TRBV5-1	CASSPRTSNRPGELFF	TGCGCCAGCAGCCCCCGGACTAGTAATCGGCCCGGGGAGCTGTTTTTT
.	TRBJ2-3	.	TRBV19	CASSIIATGRQDTQYF	TGTGCCAGTAGTATCATAGCGACTGGACGGCAGGATACGCAGTATTTT
.	TRBJ2-1	TRBD1	TRBV4-3	CASSKTGGRGLEQFF	TGCGCCAGCAGCAAAACAGGGGGCCGGGGACTTGAGCAGTTCTTC
.	TRBJ1-6	.	TRBV19	CASSISDRLLNSPLHF	TGTGCCAGTAGTATTTCAGACAGGCTCCTGAATTCACCCCTCCACTTT
.	TRBJ1-5	TRBD1	TRBV27	CASSATWTGPRVVYF	TGTGCCAGCAGTGCGACTTGGACAGGGCCCCGTGTTGTGTATTTT
.	TRBJ1-6	.	TRBV19	CASSIQGTNSPLHF	TGTGCCAGTAGTATTCAGGGGACAAATTCACCCCTCCACTTT
.	TRBJ1-1	TRBD1	TRBV19	CASSLTGKDTEAFF	TGTGCCAGTAGTCTGACAGGGAAAGACACTGAAGCTTTCTTT
.	TRBJ2-1	.	TRBV29-1	CSVVGLSYNEQFF	TGCAGCGTTGTGGGACTGAGTTACAATGAGCAGTTCTTC
.	TRBJ2-7	TRBD1	TRBV5-8	CASSLDRGAYEQYF	TGTGCCAGCAGCTTGGACAGGGGTGCCTACGAGCAGTACTTC
.	TRBJ2-1	TRBD1	TRBV11-3	CASSPRQGVYNEQFF	TGTGCCAGCAGCCCGCGACAGGGCGTCTACAATGAGCAGTTCTTC
few	TRBJ2-5	.	TRBV12-3/TRBV12-4	CASSLDREETQYF	TGTGCCAGCAGTTTAGACAGGGAAGAGACCCAGTACTTC
.	TRBJ2-1	TRBD2	TRBV12-5	CASGPVPGRDYNEQFF	TGTGCTAGTGGTCCCGTTCCCGGGAGGGACTACAATGAGCAGTTCTTC
.	TRBJ2-1	.	TRBV7-2	CASSPGFSYNEQFF	TGTGCCAGCAGCCCAGGCTTCTCCTACAATGAGCAGTTCTTC
.	TRBJ1-6	.	TRBV6-4	CASRLIASSYNSPLHF	TGTGCCAGCAGGCTCATTGCTAGCTCCTATAATTCACCCCTCCACTTT
.	TRBJ2-3	TRBD1	TRBV5-1	CASSTGTDDTDTQYF	TGCGCCAGCAGCACGGGGACAGATGACACAGATACGCAGTATTTT
.	TRBJ1-5	.	TRBV19	CASSGLWNQPQHF	TGTGCCAGCAGCGGGTTATGGAATCAGCCCCAGCATTTT
.	TRBJ2-6	TRBD1	TRBV28	CASRTGGSSGANVLTF	TGTGCCAGCAGGACAGGGGGGAGCTCTGGGGCCAACGTCCTGACTTTC
.	TRBJ1-4	.	TRBV2	CASSRIATNEKLFF	TGTGCCAGCAGCAGGATCGCAACTAATGAAAAACTGTTTTTT
.	TRBJ1-6	TRBD1	TRBV2	CASRGTGSNSPLHF	TGTGCCAGCAGAGGGACAGGGAGTAATTCACCCCTCCACTTT